The 3 T cell receptor beta chains listed next were all sequenced from one sample in a study of OX40 agonist ivuxolimab in advanced cancers. Sequenced by immunoSEQ multiplex PCR; TCRdb stores in-frame clones only, minus some. The sample includes roughly 67,000 clones, 65% to 90% of them seen just once. The starting material was CD4+ or CD8+ T cells sorted from blood, obtained in a trial of the OX40 agonist ivuxolimab. Receptor source: an adult with an advanced solid tumor such as melanoma, head and neck, liver or kidney cancer.

The rearrangement uses TRBV6-1 and TRBJ1-4, with D unresolved. V was pared by 5 bases and J by 8 bases, with 12 bases between. Looked up from germline, CDR1 is MNHNS and CDR2 is SASEGT. The CDR3 is 13 amino acids. CDR3 DNA sequence: TGTGCCAGCAGTATTCCGGTGTCGGAAAAACTGTTTTTT. This gives the protein CASSIPVSEKLFF.

The V gene is TRBV14, the J gene TRBJ2-6, with D possibly TRBD2 on 6 matching bases. This CDR3 is 17 amino acids long. The V and J ends lost 1 base and 3 bases respectively, with 13 bases between them. Germline V gene data show CDR1 as SGHDN and CDR2 as FVKESK. As DNA, the CDR3 is TGTGCCAGCAGCCAAGGTAAGGTGGGGGGTGGGGCCAACGTCCTGACTTTC. As protein: CASSQGKVGGGANVLTF.

This clone was seen once. This chain connects TRBV7-9 to TRBJ2-1; 9 bases align to TRBD1. V was clipped by 5 bases and J by 4 bases; unmatched bases: 3. Looked up from germline, CDR1 is SEHNR and CDR2 is FQNEAQ (reference sequence). The CDR3 covers 14 residues. The CDR3 DNA sequence: TGTGCCAGCAGCCCGGGACAGGGATACAATGAGCAGTTCTTC. Amino acids: CASSPGQGYNEQFF.